The rows below give T cell receptor beta chains drawn from one sample of a study of CD8 T cells in ankylosing spondylitis. TCRdb re-called the 5' RACE reads with MiXCR, one entry per CDR3 protein. The sample contains hundreds of thousands of distinct CDR3 sequences, 15% to 20% of which appear only once. Sequencing used blood, either unsorted or a sorted T cell fraction (not recorded which). These TCRs come from a male donor with ankylosing spondylitis or in good health (not recorded which). The CDR3 runs from the conserved cysteine through the conserved F or W. A D gene is named only where the DNA matches it firmly. Not every row has a clone size; where given, it reads once, few, many or a size class.

V gene	D gene	clone size	J gene	CDR3 DNA	CDR3 protein
TRBV5-1	NA	many	TRBJ2-2	TGCGCCAGCACCATACAGGGGAACACCGGGGAGCTGTTTTTT	CASTIQGNTGELFF
TRBV5-1	NA	few	TRBJ1-6	TGCGCCAGCAGCCTGGACATCTCCCATAATTCACCCCTCCACTTT	CASSLDISHNSPLHF
TRBV12-3/TRBV12-4	TRBD1	many	TRBJ1-5	TGTGCCAGCAGTTTAAGAACAGGGGGCAATCAGCCCCAGCATTTT	CASSLRTGGNQPQHF
TRBV20-1	NA	NA	TRBJ1-4	TGCAGTGCTAGAAGGGCGGACGGCCGGGGACAAAAACTGTTTTTT	CSARRADGRGQKLFF
TRBV7-8	NA	many	TRBJ2-3	TGTGCCAGCAGCGGCGTTCGCACAGATACGCAGTATTTT	CASSGVRTDTQYF
TRBV6-1	TRBD1	NA	TRBJ1-5	TGTGCCAGCAGTGAACTCCTCGGGACAGCACGGCATTTT	CASSELLGTARHF
TRBV29-1	TRBD1	many	TRBJ2-1	TGCAGCGTAATCCAGGGGGATTTCCATGAGCAGTTCTTC	CSVIQGDFHEQFF
TRBV9	NA	many	TRBJ2-6	TGTGCCAGCAGCGGTAGTTACTCTGGGGCCAACGTCCTGACTTTC	CASSGSYSGANVLTF
TRBV12-3/TRBV12-4	NA	NA	TRBJ2-5	TGTGCCAGCAGTTTAGGCGGACGGGGGAAAGAGACCCAGTACTTC	CASSLGGRGKETQYF
TRBV5-1	TRBD2	many	TRBJ2-5	TGCGCCAGCAGCGGGGGACTAGCGAGGGTCGAGACCCAGTACTTC	CASSGGLARVETQYF
TRBV12-3/TRBV12-4	NA	NA	TRBJ1-1	TGTGCCAGCAGTTTAGGCAGGACTCGAGCTTTCTTT	CASSLGRTRAFF
TRBV7-2	NA	NA	TRBJ1-2	TGTGCCAGCAGCTTAAACTTCAGGGCCAATTTGTATGGCTACACCTTC	CASSLNFRANLYGYTF
TRBV12-3/TRBV12-4	NA	NA	TRBJ2-1	TGTGCCAGCTGGGTCCAGCGGAGCAGCAATGAGCAGTTCTTC	CASWVQRSSNEQFF
TRBV12-3/TRBV12-4	NA	few	TRBJ2-2	TGTGCCAGCACCACTTCACACGGCCAGTCCACCGGGGAGCTGTTTTTT	CASTTSHGQSTGELFF
TRBV4-2	NA	NA	TRBJ2-6	TGTGCCAGCAGCCAAGGGGGGACCAGCTCTGGGGCCAACGTCCTGACTTTC	CASSQGGTSSGANVLTF
TRBV7-2	TRBD1	NA	TRBJ2-3	TGTGCCAGCAGTTTGGACAGGGGGGTAGATACGCAGTATTTT	CASSLDRGVDTQYF
TRBV20-1	NA	NA	TRBJ2-3	TGCAGTACTTACGGGCAATACACAGATACGCAGTATTTT	CSTYGQYTDTQYF
TRBV9	TRBD2	NA	TRBJ2-5	TGTGCCAGCAGCGTAGATGCGGGAGAGGAGACCCAGTACTTC	CASSVDAGEETQYF
TRBV28	NA	few	TRBJ2-1	TGTGCCAGCAGTTTCGGGCTAGCGAGAGTGGGGAAGCAGTTCTTC	CASSFGLARVGKQFF
TRBV12-3/TRBV12-4	TRBD1	NA	TRBJ2-2	TGTGCCAGCAGTATCCGGACAGGGGGCGCGAGAACCGGGGAGCTGTTTTTT	CASSIRTGGARTGELFF
TRBV5-1	NA	NA	TRBJ1-5	TGCGCCAGCAGCTGGGGGTCAGGGGATCAGCCCCAGCATTTT	CASSWGSGDQPQHF
TRBV25-1	TRBD2	few	TRBJ2-1	TGTGCCAGCAGTGAATTGGGGACTAGCGGCCCAGAGCAGTTCTTC	CASSELGTSGPEQFF
TRBV20-1	NA	NA	TRBJ2-5	TGCAGTGCTACCAGGGCAACGGGAACCCAGTACTTC	CSATRATGTQYF
TRBV29-1	NA	few	TRBJ2-5	TGCAGCGCGAAAGGAGAGACCCAGTACTTC	CSAKGETQYF
TRBV11-2	TRBD2	few	TRBJ2-1	TGTGCCAGCAGCTTTGGGCGGGGGGGCGTCCACAATGAGCAGTTCTTC	CASSFGRGGVHNEQFF
TRBV29-1	NA	NA	TRBJ2-2	TGCAGCGTCGCCCCAAAGGTGGGGCCCGGGGAGCTGTTTTTT	CSVAPKVGPGELFF
TRBV20-1	NA	few	TRBJ2-3	TGCAGTGCTAGGGGAGCGGAAACCTGGGGAGATACGCAGTATTTT	CSARGAETWGDTQYF
TRBV28	NA	NA	TRBJ2-5	TGTGCCAGCAGTGCTATAAGGTCAGGCCTTAAAGAGACCCAGTACTTC	CASSAIRSGLKETQYF
TRBV20-1	TRBD1	NA	TRBJ2-5	TGCAGTGCCACCACAGGGGATGGCCAAGAGACCCAGTACTTC	CSATTGDGQETQYF
TRBV12-3/TRBV12-4	TRBD1	NA	TRBJ2-1	TGTGCCAGCAGTTTAGTAGGGACAGGATACAATGAGCAGTTCTTC	CASSLVGTGYNEQFF
TRBV12-3/TRBV12-4	NA	few	TRBJ2-1	TGTGCCAGCAGTGGAGGGATTCTGCAGTTCTTC	CASSGGILQFF
TRBV27	NA	NA	TRBJ1-6	TGTGCCAGCACCCATGGCGGAATTAATTCACCCCTCCACTTT	CASTHGGINSPLHF
TRBV24-1	NA	NA	TRBJ2-2	TGTGCCACCAGTGACCCCTCCGGGACGGGCCCTAGGTCGAACACCGGGGAGCTGTTTTTT	CATSDPSGTGPRSNTGELFF
TRBV5-1	NA	NA	TRBJ2-6	TGCGCCAGCAGCCCCGGATCGGGGAGCTTCTCTGGGGCCAACGTCCTGACTTTC	CASSPGSGSFSGANVLTF
TRBV3-1	NA	NA	TRBJ1-6	TGTGCCAGCAGCCAAGGTCTGAATTCACCCCTCCACTTT	CASSQGLNSPLHF
TRBV11-2	NA	many	TRBJ2-1	TGTGCCAGCACCCCTCTTACTAGCTCCTACAATGAGCAGTTCTTC	CASTPLTSSYNEQFF
TRBV5-1	NA	NA	TRBJ2-3	TGCGCCAGCAGCTGGCCGGGGTCAGATACGCAGTATTTT	CASSWPGSDTQYF
TRBV5-1	TRBD2	few	TRBJ2-2	TGCGCCAGCAGTGGGACTAGCGGTTCCGGGGAGCTGTTTTTT	CASSGTSGSGELFF
TRBV5-5	NA	few	TRBJ2-1	TGTGCCAGCAGTCCAAGGGAGAGTCCTTACAATGAGCAGTTCTTC	CASSPRESPYNEQFF
TRBV3-1	NA	many	TRBJ2-5	TGTGCCAGCAGCCAGACAGAAGAGACCCAGTACTTC	CASSQTEETQYF
TRBV10-3	NA	few	TRBJ1-4	TGTGCCATCAGGAAAGAGAACTCCGGTGAAAAACTGTTTTTT	CAIRKENSGEKLFF
TRBV24-1	TRBD1	once	TRBJ1-5	TGTGCCACCAGTGATTCGGACAGGGGATTTAGCAATCAGCCCCAGCATTTT	CATSDSDRGFSNQPQHF
TRBV12-3/TRBV12-4	TRBD2	NA	TRBJ2-3	TGTGCCATCAGCGGAACCGGGACTAGCGGGGGGGCCGTTTTGGCTACGCAGTATTTT	CAISGTGTSGGAVLATQYF
TRBV5-1	NA	NA	TRBJ2-3	TGCGCCAGCAGCTTGGCTGCACTAGCCGGGGATACGCAGTATTTT	CASSLAALAGDTQYF
TRBV5-1	NA	few	TRBJ1-3	TGCGCCAGCAGCTTGGCCTTGGGGACGGGAAACACCATATATTTT	CASSLALGTGNTIYF
TRBV10-2	TRBD2	NA	TRBJ2-5	TGCGCCAGCAGTGAGTCGACTAGCGGGGGAGAGACCCAGTACTTC	CASSESTSGGETQYF
TRBV29-1	NA	NA	TRBJ1-2	TGCAGCGCGGGTGGAGCCGGCTATGGCTACACCTTC	CSAGGAGYGYTF
TRBV15	NA	few	TRBJ2-5	TGTGCCACCAGCAGAGATCCTCAAGAGACCCAGTACTTC	CATSRDPQETQYF
TRBV5-1	NA	NA	TRBJ1-3	TGCGCCAGCAGCTTGACCACCGCTGTGTTCACTGGAAACACCATATATTTT	CASSLTTAVFTGNTIYF
TRBV20-1	NA	few	TRBJ2-1	TGCAGTGCTAGAGATACGGCGCAGTCCAGCTCCTACAATGAGCAGTTCTTC	CSARDTAQSSSYNEQFF
TRBV15	NA	few	TRBJ2-3	TGTGCCACCAGCAGAGGGGTAGGGATCACAGATACGCAGTATTTT	CATSRGVGITDTQYF
TRBV11-2	NA	NA	TRBJ2-3	TGTGCCAGCTCTGACATGGGCACAGATACGCAGTATTTT	CASSDMGTDTQYF
TRBV20-1	NA	NA	TRBJ1-1	TGCAGTGCTAGCGGGACCCGGACAAATAAATCTGCTGAAGCTTTCTTT	CSASGTRTNKSAEAFF
TRBV4-2	TRBD2	NA	TRBJ2-3	TGTGCCAGCAGCCAAGATTTGACGGCTAGCGGTTTCACAGATACGCAGTATTTT	CASSQDLTASGFTDTQYF
TRBV6-6	NA	few	TRBJ2-3	TGTGCCAGCAGTTGGGACGGGACTTCGCAGTATTTT	CASSWDGTSQYF
TRBV6-1	NA	few	TRBJ1-1	TGTGCCAGCATCAGGAAATCTGAAGCTTTCTTT	CASIRKSEAFF
TRBV20-1	NA	few	TRBJ2-1	TGCAGTGCTCAGCCGTGGGAGATGGGATACAATGAGCAGTTCTTC	CSAQPWEMGYNEQFF